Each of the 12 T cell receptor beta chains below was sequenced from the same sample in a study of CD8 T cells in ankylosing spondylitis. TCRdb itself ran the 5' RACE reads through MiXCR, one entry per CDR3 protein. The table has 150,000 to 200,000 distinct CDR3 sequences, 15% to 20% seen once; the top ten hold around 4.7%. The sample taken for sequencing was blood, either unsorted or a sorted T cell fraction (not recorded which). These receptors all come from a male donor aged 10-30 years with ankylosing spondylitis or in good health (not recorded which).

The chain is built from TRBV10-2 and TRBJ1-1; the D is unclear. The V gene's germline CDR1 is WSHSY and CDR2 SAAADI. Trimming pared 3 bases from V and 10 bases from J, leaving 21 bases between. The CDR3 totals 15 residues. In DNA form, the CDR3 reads TGCGCCAGCAGTGACGCTACCTTTGGAGGGCCTGGAGCTTTCTTT. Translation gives CASSDATFGGPGAFF.

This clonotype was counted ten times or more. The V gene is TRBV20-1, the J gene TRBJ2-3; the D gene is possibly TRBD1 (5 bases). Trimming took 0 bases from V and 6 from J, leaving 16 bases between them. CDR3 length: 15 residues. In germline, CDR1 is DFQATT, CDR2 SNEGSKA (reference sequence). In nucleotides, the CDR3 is TGCAGTGCTAGAGACGCCCAGGGCATCGGGGATACGCAGTATTTT. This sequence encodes CSARDAQGIGDTQYF.

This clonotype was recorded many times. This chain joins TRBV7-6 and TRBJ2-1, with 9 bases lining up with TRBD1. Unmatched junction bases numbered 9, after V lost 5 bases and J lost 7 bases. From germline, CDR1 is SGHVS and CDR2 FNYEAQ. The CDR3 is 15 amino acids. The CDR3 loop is CASSAQGAHGNEQFF. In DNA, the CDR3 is TGTGCCAGCAGCGCACAGGGGGCGCACGGGAATGAGCAGTTCTTC.

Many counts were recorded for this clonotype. The CDR3 DNA sequence: TGCGCCAGCAGCTTGGAACCACTAGGAAGAGGCCCTAAGGGCGAGCAGTACGTC. It codes for CASSLEPLGRGPKGEQYV. This chain links TRBV5-1 with TRBJ2-7; tentatively, D is TRBD2 (5 bases). The CDR3 consists of 18 residues. Germline V gene data show CDR1 as SGHRS and CDR2 as YFSETQ. V was pared by 0 bases and J by 6 bases, with 25 bases between.

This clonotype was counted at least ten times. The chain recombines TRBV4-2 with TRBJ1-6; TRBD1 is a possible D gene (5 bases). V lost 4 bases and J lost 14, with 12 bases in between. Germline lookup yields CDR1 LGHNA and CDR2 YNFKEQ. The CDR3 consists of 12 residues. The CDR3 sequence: CASSPGGGALHF. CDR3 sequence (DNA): TGTGCCAGCAGCCCCGGCGGGGGGGCCCTCCACTTT.

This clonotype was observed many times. DNA for the CDR3: TGCGCCAGCAGCTTGGGAGGCTCCGGAGGGCAAGGAGAGACCCAGTACTTC. Encoded protein: CASSLGGSGGQGETQYF. The chain recombines TRBV5-1 with TRBJ2-5; possibly TRBD2 for D (6 bases). Germline assignment: CDR1 SGHRS and CDR2 YFSETQ. This CDR3 has 17 residues. Trimming removed 0 bases from V and 4 bases from J, with 19 bases in between.

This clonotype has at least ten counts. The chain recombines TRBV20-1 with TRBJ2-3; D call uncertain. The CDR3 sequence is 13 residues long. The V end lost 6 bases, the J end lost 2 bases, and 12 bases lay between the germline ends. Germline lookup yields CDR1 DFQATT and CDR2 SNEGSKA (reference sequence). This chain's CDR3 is CSAQTPTTDTQYF. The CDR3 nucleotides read TGCAGTGCCCAGACTCCGACCACAGATACGCAGTATTTT.

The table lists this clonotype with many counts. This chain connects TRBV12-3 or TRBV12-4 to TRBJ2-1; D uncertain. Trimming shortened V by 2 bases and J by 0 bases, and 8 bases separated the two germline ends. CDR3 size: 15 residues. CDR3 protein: CASSLHGSSYNEQFF. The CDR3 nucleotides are TGTGCCAGCAGTTTACACGGAAGCTCCTACAATGAGCAGTTCTTC.

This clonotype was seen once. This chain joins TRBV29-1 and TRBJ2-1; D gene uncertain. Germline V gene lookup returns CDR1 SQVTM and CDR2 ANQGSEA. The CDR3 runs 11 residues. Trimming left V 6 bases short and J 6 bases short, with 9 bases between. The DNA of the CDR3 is TGCAGCGTCCGGCGCCCCAATGAGCAGTTCTTC. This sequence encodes CSVRRPNEQFF.

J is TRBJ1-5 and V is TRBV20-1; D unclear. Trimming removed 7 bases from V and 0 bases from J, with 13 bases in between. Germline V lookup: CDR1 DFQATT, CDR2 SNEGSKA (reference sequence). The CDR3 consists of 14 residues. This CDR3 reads CSVSAVDSNQPQHF. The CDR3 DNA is TGCAGTGTTAGTGCTGTTGATAGCAATCAGCCCCAGCATTTT.

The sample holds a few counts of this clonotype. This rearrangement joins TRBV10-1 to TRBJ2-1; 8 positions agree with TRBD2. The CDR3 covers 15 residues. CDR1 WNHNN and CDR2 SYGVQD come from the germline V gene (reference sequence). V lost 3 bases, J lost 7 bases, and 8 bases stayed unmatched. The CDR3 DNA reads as TGCGCCAGCAGTGAACGGGGACTAGTCAAGAATGAGCAGTTCTTC. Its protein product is CASSERGLVKNEQFF.

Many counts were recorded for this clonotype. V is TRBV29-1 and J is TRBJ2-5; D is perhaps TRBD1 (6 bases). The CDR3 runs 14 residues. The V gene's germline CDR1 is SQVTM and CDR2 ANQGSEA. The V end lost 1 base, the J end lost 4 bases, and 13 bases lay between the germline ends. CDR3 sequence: CSVEVTGSRETQYF. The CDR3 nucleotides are TGCAGCGTTGAAGTAACAGGGAGTAGAGAGACCCAGTACTTC.